Sequencing of this TCR beta chain was carried out in a study of T cell responses to AZD1222 COVID-19 vaccine. In the study overall: Second-dose intervals of approximately 4 or approximately 12 weeks were pooled.

Notes on this clone: The same CDR3 also results from other DNA sequences found in this sample.

The table came from immunoSEQ multiplex PCR; TCRdb's copy has only in-frame clones and leaves some out. The data hold roughly 160,000 clones, with 80% to 95% observed a single time. Germline V gene lookup returns CDR1 SGHRS and CDR2 YFSETQ. V dropped 4 bases and J dropped 1; count of bases not matched to a gene: 3. This CDR3 region has 15 residues. The material sequenced was peripheral blood, taken on day 0 of AZD1222 vaccination. V and J are TRBV5-1 and TRBJ2-1; 9 bases map to TRBD2. The sequence derives from an adult in good health. The DNA for the CDR3 is TGCGCCAGCAGCCCGACTAGCGGTTCCTACAATGAGCAGTTCTTC. Translated: CASSPTSGSYNEQFF.